The 27 T cell receptor beta chains given below trace back to one sample, sequenced in a study of human T cells and chemical hapten exposure (dated by TCRdb to about 2021). The label giving this sample's time point can be read as: healthy volunteer bleed at 2 weeks. Total RNA was extracted from unfractionated whole blood that had been collected in Tempus Blood RNA tubes. Library method: RACE. These reads were obtained on a NextSeq 500. TCRdb's own reprocessing of the public reads used fastp at Q25 and MiXCR and kept productive beta chains. Each entry merges the rows of one CDR3 protein and shows their most common DNA and genes. Recorded for this sample are over 85,000 distinct CDR3 sequences; roughly 8.5% of them occurred a single time. Clones ranked in the top ten supply 2.9% of the sample. The sample consisted of whole blood. Every receptor here comes from a female donor in good health. Some clones in this sample may be carry-over from other donors' samples.

In this sample, this clonotype turned up a few times. V and J are TRBV6-2 or TRBV6-3 and TRBJ1-1, with a possible D match to TRBD1 (6 bases). Germline V gives CDR1 MNHEY, CDR2 SVGEGT. The CDR3 has 14 residues. Trimming removed 2 bases at V and 5 bases at J, with 12 bases between. The CDR3 protein is CASSYQGRWTEAFF. The CDR3 coding sequence is TGTGCCAGCAGTTACCAGGGGAGATGGACTGAAGCTTTCTTT.

As regards this clonotype: A read error may be the cause here, since a much bigger clone is one base away. This chain links TRBV6-5 with TRBJ2-3, with a weak D call TRBD2 (6 bases). Germline-derived CDR1 and CDR2 are MNHEY and SVGAGI. V lost 7 bases, J lost 0 bases, and 14 bases lay in between. CDR3 length: 15 amino acids. This chain's CDR3 is CASTPRSGSTDTQYF. Written as DNA, the CDR3 is TGTGCCAGCACCCCTAGGAGCGGGAGCACAGATACGCAGTATTTT.

This clonotype appeared a few times. The gene calls are TRBV28 and TRBJ1-2; TRBD1 matches 8 bases. CDR3 size: 16 residues. From germline, CDR1 is MDHEN and CDR2 SYDVKM. Trimming at V came to 5 bases and at J to 0 bases, leaving 8 bases not matched to a gene. The CDR3 here is CASSHPPGQANYGYTF. DNA of the CDR3: TGTGCCAGCAGTCACCCACCGGGACAGGCTAACTATGGCTACACCTTC.

This clonotype was counted between two and nine times. V usage is TRBV2 and J usage is TRBJ2-5; no reliable D call. The length of the CDR3 is 13 residues. The V gene's germline CDR1 is SNHLY and CDR2 FYNNEI. Trimming cost V 6 bases and J 1 base, with 9 bases left between them. The CDR3 protein is CASSEDGQETQYF. The CDR3 nucleotides read TGTGCCAGCAGCGAGGACGGCCAAGAGACCCAGTACTTC.

This chain connects TRBV6-6 to TRBJ1-1; 10 nucleotides line up with TRBD1. The V segment lost 7 bases and the J segment 6 bases; nucleotides outside the gene matches: 8. The germline V gene encodes CDR1 MNHNY and CDR2 SVGAGI (reference sequence). This CDR3 comprises 14 residues. The CDR3 loop reads CASTPSGQGAEAFF. As DNA, the CDR3 is TGTGCCAGCACCCCCTCCGGACAGGGGGCTGAAGCTTTCTTT.

The chain couples TRBV12-3 or TRBV12-4 to TRBJ2-1; 7 positions agree with TRBD2. With 5 bases clipped from V and 9 bases from J, the junction kept 13 bases outside the gene matches. The CDR3 loop spans 15 amino acids. The CDR3 loop reads CASSPWTSLSIEQFF. The CDR3 region has the DNA TGTGCCAGCAGTCCCTGGACTAGTTTATCGATTGAGCAGTTCTTC.

This clonotype was recorded a few times. The chain has TRBV2 and TRBJ1-5; the D gene is possibly TRBD1 (6 bases). The CDR3 has 14 residues. Trimming removed 8 bases from V and 4 bases from J, with 15 bases in between. The germline V gene encodes CDR1 SNHLY and CDR2 FYNNEI. CDR3 sequence: CASAGQNYNQPQHF. The CDR3 DNA is TGTGCCAGCGCAGGACAGAACTATAATCAGCCCCAGCATTTT.

This clonotype showed up just a few times. This rearrangement joins TRBV28 to TRBJ2-5; D perhaps matches TRBD2 (7 bases). The V gene lost 7 bases and the J gene lost 2 bases, with 20 bases spanning the gap. This CDR3 has 16 residues. Germline V CDR1 and CDR2: MDHEN, SYDVKM. CDR3 in amino acids: CASIPLGGGPQETQYF. CDR3 DNA sequence: TGTGCCAGCATTCCTTTAGGGGGGGGCCCGCAAGAGACCCAGTACTTC.

The rearrangement links TRBV10-3 to TRBJ1-5; D perhaps matches TRBD1 (6 bases). The CDR3 has 13 amino acids. Germline assignment: CDR1 ENHRY and CDR2 SYGVKD. Trimming stripped 6 bases from V and 7 bases from J, with 13 bases between. This CDR3 reads CAISGQFDQPQHF. CDR3 coding DNA: TGTGCCATCAGCGGACAGTTCGACCAGCCCCAGCATTTT.

This clonotype occurred a few times. CDR3 DNA: TGTGCCAGCAGCTTTCGGGGGGCAACTAATGAAAAACTGTTTTTT. Translated: CASSFRGATNEKLFF. The chain uses TRBV7-8 and TRBJ1-4; D might be TRBD1 (5 bases). The CDR3 is 15 residues long. Germline V gives CDR1 SGHVS, CDR2 FQNEAQ. V lost 3 bases to trimming and J lost 0 bases, with 8 bases between them.

This clonotype was counted between two and nine times. The chain uses TRBV6-2 or TRBV6-3 and TRBJ1-4; D not certain. Per the germline V gene, CDR1 is MNHEY and CDR2 is SVGEGT. The CDR3 length is 15 residues. The V end lost 6 bases, the J end lost 3 bases, and 14 bases lay between the germline ends. The CDR3 sequence is CASRQEGYSNEKLFF. The CDR3 region has the DNA TGTGCCAGCAGACAAGAAGGGTACTCTAATGAAAAACTGTTTTTT.

The chain uses TRBV28 and TRBJ2-1; TRBD2 aligns across 12 bases. The CDR3 contains 16 residues. Germline values: CDR1 MDHEN, CDR2 SYDVKM. The V and J ends lost 6 bases and 5 bases, in that order; junction bases with no gene match: 8. Written as DNA, the CDR3 is TGTGCCAGCAGCCGGGCGGGACTAGCGGGTAACAATGAGCAGTTCTTC. Translation: CASSRAGLAGNNEQFF. Supplemented by reference TRBV28 and TRBJ2-1, the full variable domain reads DVKVTQSSRYLVKRTGEKVFLECVQDMDHENMFWYRQDPGLGLRLIYFSYDVKMKEKGDIPEGYSVSREKKERFSLILESASTNQTSMYLCASSRAGLAGNNEQFFGPGTRLTVL.

For this clonotype: One end of the junction is discordant with germline, which a read error may explain. The CDR3 sequence is CASSEGPIVF. CDR3 bases: TGTGCCAGCAGTGAAGGGCCTATCGTCTTT. V usage is TRBV6-1 and J usage is TRBJ1-1; no definite D call. Germline V lookup: CDR1 MNHNS, CDR2 SASEGT. This CDR3 region has 10 residues.

As concerns this clonotype: Possible read error: a much larger clone is one base away. The V gene is TRBV5-1, the J gene TRBJ2-7; D unresolved. The CDR3 extends over 13 amino acids. Germline V gives CDR1 SGHRS, CDR2 YFSETQ. This CDR3 is CVSSLGGIGEQYF. The CDR3 bases are TGCGTCAGCAGCTTGGGTGGTATCGGCGAGCAGTACTTC. The full variable domain, rest sourced from reference TRBV5-1 and TRBJ2-7, is KAGVTQTPRYLIKTRGQQVTLSCSPISGHRSVSWYQQTPGQGLQFLFEYFSETQRNKGNFPGRFSGRQFSNSRSEMNVSTLELGDSALYLCVSSLGGIGEQYFGPGTRLTVT.

V gene TRBV12-3 or TRBV12-4 combines with J gene TRBJ2-5, with TRBD2 identical over 9 bases. V shed 2 bases and J 5 bases; nucleotides not matched to a gene: 3. The CDR3 consists of 14 residues. The CDR3: CASSLIAGVETQYF. CDR3 nucleotides: TGTGCCAGCAGTTTAATAGCGGGAGTGGAGACCCAGTACTTC.

This clonotype was seen more than once but under ten times. V and J are TRBV19 and TRBJ2-2, with 7 nucleotides matching TRBD2. The germline V gene has CDR1 LNHDA and CDR2 SQIVND (reference sequence). The V segment lost 0 bases and the J segment 0 bases; nucleotides outside the gene matches: 10. The CDR3 runs to 19 residues. The CDR3 DNA reads TGTGCCAGTAGTATAGATTCCCCTACTAGCGCCGCGAACACCGGGGAGCTGTTTTTT. Translation: CASSIDSPTSAANTGELFF.

This clonotype was counted ten times or more. V gene TRBV15 combines with J gene TRBJ2-7; D gene ambiguous. The V gene's germline CDR1 is LNHNV and CDR2 YYDKDF (reference sequence). The ends were cut back, 0 bases at V and 2 bases at J, with 11 bases in the middle. The CDR3 runs 15 residues. The CDR3 sequence is CATSREGYPTYEQYF. CDR3 sequence (DNA): TGTGCCACCAGCAGAGAGGGGTACCCCACCTACGAGCAGTACTTC.

A few counts support this clonotype. The chain combines TRBV5-1 with TRBJ1-1; the D is unclear. Germline V gives CDR1 SGHRS, CDR2 YFSETQ. The ends were cut back, 4 bases at V and 2 bases at J, with 15 bases in the middle. This CDR3 contains 15 residues. The CDR3 DNA is TGCGCCAGCAGCCCGACTTCGACACCCAACACTGAAGCTTTCTTT. Translation: CASSPTSTPNTEAFF.

A word on this clonotype: A much more abundant neighbour one base away suggests this may be a read error. The chain links TRBV3-1 to TRBJ1-6; D perhaps matches TRBD1 (6 bases). V was cut by 1 base and J by 5 bases, with 6 bases left in between. From germline, CDR1 is LGHDT and CDR2 YNNKEL (reference sequence). This CDR3 is 14 amino acids long. The CDR3 DNA reads as TGTGCCAGCAGCCAAGGACAGGATAATTCACCCCTCCACTTT. This translates into CASSQGQDNSPLHF.

This clonotype has a count of ten or more. The rearrangement links TRBV5-1 to TRBJ2-2, with 7 nucleotides matching TRBD2. The CDR3 is made up of 15 amino acids. Per germline, CDR1 SGHRS and CDR2 YFSETQ. Trimming took 1 base from V and 5 from J; bases not matched to a gene: 5. CDR3: CASSLSAGKTGELFF. CDR3 DNA sequence: TGCGCCAGCAGCTTGTCAGCGGGAAAGACCGGGGAGCTGTTTTTT.

This sequence joins TRBV29-1 and TRBJ1-1, with TRBD1 identical over 7 bases. Germline V lookup: CDR1 SQVTM, CDR2 ANQGSEA. Unmatched junction bases numbered 11, after V lost 6 bases and J lost 10 bases. The CDR3 totals 12 residues. The CDR3 bases are TGCAGCGTGGCCGCGACAGGGAGTGGAGCTTTCTTT. Amino acids: CSVAATGSGAFF.

The chain links TRBV5-1 to TRBJ2-2, with no clear D. Germline loops: CDR1 SGHRS, CDR2 YFSETQ. Trimming pared 4 bases from V and 1 base from J, leaving 14 bases between. The CDR3 contains 16 residues. CDR3 nucleotides: TGCGCCAGCAGCCCCCTAGGGCGTCAGAACACCGGGGAGCTGTTTTTT. It yields the protein CASSPLGRQNTGELFF.

This clonotype was recorded at least ten times. The chain is built from TRBV29-1 and TRBJ2-5; weak D call: TRBD2 (6 bases). CDR3 length equals 13 residues. Germline loops: CDR1 SQVTM, CDR2 ANQGSEA. Trimming pared 3 bases from V and 5 bases from J, leaving 13 bases between. The CDR3 DNA reads as TGCAGCGTTGAGCTAGCGCCCCGGGAGACCCAGTACTTC. Translating gives CSVELAPRETQYF.

The chain is built from TRBV20-1 and TRBJ1-1; tentatively, D is TRBD1 (5 bases). V was trimmed by 6 bases and J by 3 bases, leaving 17 bases between them. Germline CDR1 DFQATT, CDR2 SNEGSKA (reference sequence). The length of the CDR3 is 14 residues. The CDR3 coding sequence is TGCAGTGCCTCCCCGGGGGGTCGGGACACTGAAGCTTTCTTT. It codes for CSASPGGRDTEAFF.

Many counts were recorded for this clonotype. The rearrangement uses TRBV29-1 and TRBJ1-2; D remains unclear. Germline V gives CDR1 SQVTM, CDR2 ANQGSEA. This CDR3 is 12 amino acids long. Trimming took off 5 bases at V and 1 base at J, with 8 bases between the two ends. CDR3 sequence reads: CSVPADNYGYTF. The CDR3 DNA follows: TGCAGCGTTCCCGCAGATAACTATGGCTACACCTTC.

This clonotype was detected a few times. This chain uses TRBV12-3 or TRBV12-4 with TRBJ2-5, with 12 bases matching TRBD2. J gave up 1 base and V 4 bases, and 1 base lay outside the gene matches. The length of the CDR3 is 15 residues. The CDR3 coding sequence is TGTGCCAGCAGTTGGACTAGCGGGACCCAAGAGACCCAGTACTTC. This encodes CASSWTSGTQETQYF.

This clonotype was picked up a small number of times. The V gene is TRBV20-1, the J gene TRBJ2-3, with TRBD1 as a possible D gene (6 bases). The V gene's germline CDR1 is DFQATT and CDR2 SNEGSKA (reference sequence). V was pared by 3 bases and J by 1 base, with 17 bases between. The CDR3 runs 16 residues. The chain's CDR3 is CSARIDRIRGTDTQYF. CDR3 sequence (DNA): TGCAGTGCTAGGATAGACAGGATCAGGGGCACAGATACGCAGTATTTT.